This TCR beta chain was retrieved from a study of shared clonotypes between healthy human individuals. Sequencing was at deep level. The repertoire was sequenced with immunoSEQ multiplex PCR; TCRdb's copy has only in-frame clones and lacks some. The sample lists a few million clones, around nine tenths occurring once. Trimming removed 3 bases from V and 4 bases from J, with 18 bases in between. The CDR3 consists of 16 residues. Germline CDR1 is MRHNA and CDR2 is SNTAGT. Findings and limits, study-wide: Relative to their counterparts shared across all four donors, non-shared clonotypes exhibited diminished generation probabilities. At large depth, rarefaction still showed sorted-subset sequencing to be incomplete. The study sampled only blood, and tissue repertoires likely differ.

About this clone: Its antigen is still unknown.

Sequences were obtained from naive CD4+ T cells sorted from blood. Subset noted: CD45RA+ positively selected. V usage is TRBV6-4 and J usage is TRBJ1-2; D perhaps matches TRBD1 (6 bases). The source of this sequence is a man aged 18 to 30 in good health. CDR3 protein: CASSESGGGPVYGYTF. CDR3 in DNA: TGTGCCAGCAGTGAGTCCGGGGGGGGGCCCGTCTATGGCTACACCTTC.